Below are 9 T cell receptor beta chains sequenced from a single sample in a study of blood T cell repertoires in COVID-19. The table came from immunoSEQ multiplex PCR; TCRdb's copy has only in-frame clones and leaves some out. The sample has 300,000 or so clones; about nine tenths are singletons. Sequences were obtained from peripheral blood. The source is a woman between 25 and 40 years old with COVID-19, enrolled during active disease.

The chain combines TRBV19 with TRBJ2-3; D possibly corresponds to TRBD1 (5 bases). Germline V gene sequence: CDR1 LNHDA, CDR2 SQIVND (reference sequence). The V end lost 8 bases, the J end lost 3 bases, and 15 bases lay between the germline ends. This CDR3 comprises 14 residues. CDR3 sequence: CASRQGIGTDTQYF. CDR3 nucleotide sequence: TGTGCCAGTCGGCAGGGAATAGGGACAGATACGCAGTATTTT.

This CDR3 reads CATSRARTGQNSPLHF. CDR3 nucleotide sequence: TGTGCCACCAGCAGAGCCCGGACAGGGCAGAATTCACCCCTCCACTTT. The J gene is TRBJ1-6, the V gene TRBV15; TRBD1 agrees at 8 bases. Germline lookup yields CDR1 LNHNV and CDR2 YYDKDF (reference sequence). The V gene end was trimmed by 1 base and the J gene end by 7 bases; junction bases not matched to a gene: 6. This CDR3 has 16 amino acids.

J is TRBJ2-2 and V is TRBV30; 7 bases agree with TRBD1. The CDR3 sequence is 11 residues long. Germline CDR1 GTSNPN, CDR2 SVGIG (reference sequence). Trimming cost V 5 bases and J 10 bases; bases outside gene matches: 4. The DNA for the CDR3 is TGTGCCTGGTGGGACAGCGAGGAGCTGTTTTTT. Translating gives CAWWDSEELFF.

This chain joins TRBV2 and TRBJ2-6, with D uncertain. Trimming removed 0 bases from V and 3 bases from J, with 9 bases in between. The germline V gene encodes CDR1 SNHLY and CDR2 FYNNEI. There are 16 residues in the CDR3. The CDR3 sequence is CASSEAPHSGANVLTF. The CDR3 DNA follows: TGTGCCAGCAGTGAAGCGCCTCACAGTGGGGCCAACGTCCTGACTTTC.

In this sample, this clone turned up a few times. The rearrangement links TRBV5-1 to TRBJ1-1, with 8 positions matching TRBD1. Unmatched junction bases numbered 3, after V lost 2 bases and J lost 3 bases. Germline V lookup: CDR1 SGHRS, CDR2 YFSETQ. The CDR3 is made up of 14 amino acids. The CDR3 spells CASSLLQGDTEAFF. The CDR3 region has the DNA TGCGCCAGCAGCTTATTACAGGGGGACACTGAAGCTTTCTTT. Variable domain in full (rest from reference TRBV5-1 and TRBJ1-1): KAGVTQTPRYLIKTRGQQVTLSCSPISGHRSVSWYQQTPGQGLQFLFEYFSETQRNKGNFPGRFSGRQFSNSRSEMNVSTLELGDSALYLCASSLLQGDTEAFFGQGTRLTVV.

This chain links TRBV15 with TRBJ2-3; D possibly corresponds to TRBD2 (5 bases). Germline CDR1 LNHNV, CDR2 YYDKDF (reference sequence). This CDR3 comprises 16 residues. V lost 1 base to trimming and J lost 1 base, with 12 bases between them. CDR3 in amino acids: CATSRGSPGGTDTQYF. The CDR3 DNA sequence: TGTGCCACCAGCAGAGGTTCGCCCGGGGGCACAGATACGCAGTATTTT.

V usage is TRBV19 and J usage is TRBJ1-5; TRBD1 aligns across 7 bases. Trimming removed 3 bases from V and 2 bases from J; junction bases left unmatched: 7. CDR3 size: 16 residues. In germline, CDR1 is LNHDA, CDR2 SQIVND (reference sequence). CDR3 DNA sequence: TGTGCCAGTAGTATTAATAGGGGGCAAGGCAATCAGCCCCAGCATTTT. This encodes CASSINRGQGNQPQHF.

This chain links TRBV28 with TRBJ2-7; 10 nucleotides match TRBD1. In germline, CDR1 is MDHEN, CDR2 SYDVKM. The trim removed 3 bases at V and 6 bases at J, leaving 8 bases unmatched. The CDR3 is 15 residues long. Here the CDR3 DNA reads TGTGCCAGCAGTTTCCCCGACAGGGGGCGAGGCGAGCAGTACTTC. Encoded protein: CASSFPDRGRGEQYF.

The rearrangement joins TRBV30 to TRBJ1-2; D is undetermined. The length of the CDR3 is 13 residues. The germline V gene has CDR1 GTSNPN and CDR2 SVGIG (reference sequence). Trimming left V 5 bases short and J 3 bases short, with 13 bases between. CDR3 sequence: CAWAQSLDYGYTF. The CDR3, as DNA: TGTGCCTGGGCTCAGTCCTTGGACTATGGCTACACCTTC.